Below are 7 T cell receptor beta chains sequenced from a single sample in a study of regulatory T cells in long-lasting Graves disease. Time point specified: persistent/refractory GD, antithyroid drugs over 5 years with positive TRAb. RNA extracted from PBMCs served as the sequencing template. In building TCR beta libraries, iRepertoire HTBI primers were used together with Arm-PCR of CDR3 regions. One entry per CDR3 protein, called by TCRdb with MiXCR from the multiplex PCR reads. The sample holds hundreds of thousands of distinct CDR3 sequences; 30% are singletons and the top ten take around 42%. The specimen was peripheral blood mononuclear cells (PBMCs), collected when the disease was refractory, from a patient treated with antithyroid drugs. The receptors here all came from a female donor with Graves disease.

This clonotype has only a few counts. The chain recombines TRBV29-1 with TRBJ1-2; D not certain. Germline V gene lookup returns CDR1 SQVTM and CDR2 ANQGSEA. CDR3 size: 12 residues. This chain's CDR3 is CLTGLPNYGYTF. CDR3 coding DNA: TGCTTGACCGGACTCCCTAACTATGGCTACACCTTC.

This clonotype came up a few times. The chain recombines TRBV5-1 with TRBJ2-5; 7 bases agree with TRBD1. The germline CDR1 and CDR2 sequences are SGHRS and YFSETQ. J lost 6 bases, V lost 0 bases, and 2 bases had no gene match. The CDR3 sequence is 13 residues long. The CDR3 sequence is CASSLVDRQTQYF. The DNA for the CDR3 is TGCGCCAGCAGCTTGGTGGACAGGCAGACCCAGTACTTC.

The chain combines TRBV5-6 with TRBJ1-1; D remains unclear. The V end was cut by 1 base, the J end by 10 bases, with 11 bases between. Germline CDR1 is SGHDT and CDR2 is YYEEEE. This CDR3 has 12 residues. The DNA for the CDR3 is TGTGCCAGCAGCTTGTCCGCACGGGGAGCTTTCTTT. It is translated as CASSLSARGAFF. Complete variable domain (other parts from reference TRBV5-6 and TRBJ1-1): DAGVTQSPTHLIKTRGQQVTLRCSPKSGHDTVSWYQQALGQGPQFIFQYYEEEERQRGNFPDRFSGHQFPNYSSELNVNALLLGDSALYLCASSLSARGAFFGQGTRLTVV.

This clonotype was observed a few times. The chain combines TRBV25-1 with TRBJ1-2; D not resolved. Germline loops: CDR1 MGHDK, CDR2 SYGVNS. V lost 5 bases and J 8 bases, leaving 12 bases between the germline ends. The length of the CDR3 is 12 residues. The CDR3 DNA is TGTGCCAGCAGTCCGGGTCCGGGCGGCTACACCTTC. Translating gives CASSPGPGGYTF.

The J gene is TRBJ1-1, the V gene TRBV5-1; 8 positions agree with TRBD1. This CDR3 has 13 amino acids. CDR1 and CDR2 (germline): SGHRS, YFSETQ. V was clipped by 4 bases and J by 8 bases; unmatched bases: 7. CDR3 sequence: CASSRDGQGEAFF. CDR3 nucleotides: TGCGCCAGCAGCCGCGATGGACAGGGAGAAGCTTTCTTT.

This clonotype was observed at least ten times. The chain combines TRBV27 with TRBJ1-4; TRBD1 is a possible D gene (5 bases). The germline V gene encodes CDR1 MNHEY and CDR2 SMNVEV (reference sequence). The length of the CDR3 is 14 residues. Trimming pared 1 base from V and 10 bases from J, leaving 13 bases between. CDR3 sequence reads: CASSLLADMRKLFF. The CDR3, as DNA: TGTGCCAGCAGTTTATTGGCGGACATGCGAAAACTGTTTTTT.

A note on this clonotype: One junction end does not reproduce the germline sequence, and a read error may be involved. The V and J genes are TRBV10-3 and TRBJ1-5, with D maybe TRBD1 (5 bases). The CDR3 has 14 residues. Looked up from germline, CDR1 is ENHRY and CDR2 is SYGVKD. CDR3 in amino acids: CASSDVWGNQPQHF. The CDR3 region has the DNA TGTGCCAGCAGTGATGTGTGGGGGAATCAGCCCCAGCATTTT.